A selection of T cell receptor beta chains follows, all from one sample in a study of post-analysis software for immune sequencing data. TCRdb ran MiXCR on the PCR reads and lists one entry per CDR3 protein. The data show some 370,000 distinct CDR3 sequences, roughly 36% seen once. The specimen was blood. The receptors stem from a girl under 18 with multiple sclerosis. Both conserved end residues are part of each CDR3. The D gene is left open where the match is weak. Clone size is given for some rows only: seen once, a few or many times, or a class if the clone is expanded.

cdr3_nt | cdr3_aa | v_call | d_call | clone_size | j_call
TGTGCCAGCAGCCCACCCGTCCGGGGGGAGACCCAGTACTTC | CASSPPVRGETQYF | TRBV7-9 | NA | few | TRBJ2-5
TGTGCCAGCAGTTCCCCACTCGGGGGGGCCCGGGAACCAACAGATACGCAGTATTTT | CASSSPLGGAREPTDTQYF | TRBV28 | TRBD2 | few | TRBJ2-3
TGCGCCAGCAGCCAAGCACTAGCGGGAGGAAGACTCTCCTACAATGAGCAGTTCTTC | CASSQALAGGRLSYNEQFF | TRBV4-1 | TRBD2 | NA | TRBJ2-1
TGTGCCATCAGTGAGGAGGGGAATCAGCCCCAGCATTTT | CAISEEGNQPQHF | TRBV10-3 | NA | NA | TRBJ1-5
TGTGCCAGCAGCCAAGTCCTTGAAAAACTGTTTTTT | CASSQVLEKLFF | TRBV4-2 | NA | NA | TRBJ1-4
TGTGCCAGTTCCGCCAGGGCCGGCTATGGCTACACCTTC | CASSARAGYGYTF | TRBV11-2 | NA | NA | TRBJ1-2
TGCAGTTATCTAAGGAGCTCCTACGAGCAGTACTTC | CSYLRSSYEQYF | TRBV20-1 | NA | NA | TRBJ2-7
TGTGCCAGCAGCCCTCGCAGGGCTAGCAATCAGCCCCAGCATTTT | CASSPRRASNQPQHF | TRBV21-1 | NA | NA | TRBJ1-5
TGTGCCAGCAGCCGGACAGGGGTTTCTATCGGCTACACCTTC | CASSRTGVSIGYTF | TRBV28 | TRBD1 | NA | TRBJ1-2
TGTGCCAGCAGTTACCGGGACATATACGACCCACCCCTCCACTTT | CASSYRDIYDPPLHF | TRBV6-2/TRBV6-3 | NA | NA | TRBJ1-6
TGCGCCAGCAGCCATTTGACGGTCGGGTCTAACACTGAAGCTTTCTTT | CASSHLTVGSNTEAFF | TRBV5-1 | NA | few | TRBJ1-1
TGTGCCAGCAGTGAAGCGACTGCTATGCGGTACGAGCAGTACTTC | CASSEATAMRYEQYF | TRBV6-1 | NA | NA | TRBJ2-7
TGTGCCAGCAGTTTAGCAGGGGCAAACATTCAGTACTTC | CASSLAGANIQYF | TRBV12-3/TRBV12-4 | NA | NA | TRBJ2-4
TGTGCCAGCACCCACAAGGTGAAAACTGAAGCTTTCTTT | CASTHKVKTEAFF | TRBV6-2/TRBV6-3 | NA | NA | TRBJ1-1
TGTGCCAGCAGTGCCGGGACAGGGTTTAATCAGCCCCAGCATTTT | CASSAGTGFNQPQHF | TRBV6-4 | TRBD1 | NA | TRBJ1-5
TGTGCCAGCAAAAACATTAGAAGGGGACTAGCGGGGGGCCGGGCCAATGAGCAGTTCTTC | CASKNIRRGLAGGRANEQFF | TRBV12-3/TRBV12-4 | TRBD2 | NA | TRBJ2-1
TGTGCCAGCAGTCGACGGGTTAGCAATCAGCCCCAGCATTTT | CASSRRVSNQPQHF | TRBV6-2/TRBV6-3 | NA | NA | TRBJ1-5
TGTGCCAGCAGCCAAGGGACCATAAATAATTCACCCCTCCACTTT | CASSQGTINNSPLHF | TRBV4-2 | NA | NA | TRBJ1-6
TGTGCCAGCAGTTTAGAACAGGCAGATCAAGAGACCCAGTACTTC | CASSLEQADQETQYF | TRBV6-2/TRBV6-3 | NA | NA | TRBJ2-5
TGCGCCAGCAGCCAAGATATCAGTTATAGCAATCAGCCCCAGCATTTT | CASSQDISYSNQPQHF | TRBV4-3 | NA | NA | TRBJ1-5
TGTGCCAGTCACCAGGGGAATTTCTACGAGCAGTACTTC | CASHQGNFYEQYF | TRBV16 | NA | few | TRBJ2-7
TGCGCCAGCAGCCAAGATGGAAGGGGGCCCCTTAACGGGAACACTGAAGCTTTCTTT | CASSQDGRGPLNGNTEAFF | TRBV4-3 | TRBD1 | NA | TRBJ1-1
TGTGCCAGCAGCCCGATGGCGTCCCGGTTCGGCTACACCTTC | CASSPMASRFGYTF | TRBV5-6 | NA | NA | TRBJ1-2
TGCGCCAGCAGCCAAGGCCCGAGGTCAAGCAATCAGCCCCAGCATTTT | CASSQGPRSSNQPQHF | TRBV4-1 | NA | NA | TRBJ1-5
TGCGCCAGCAGAGCCAAGATATATGACAGGGGCATCGGGGCCAACGTCCTGACTTTC | CASRAKIYDRGIGANVLTF | TRBV4-3 | TRBD1 | few | TRBJ2-6
TGTGCCAGTAGCCAGACAGGGGGCAATCAGCCCCAGCATTTT | CASSQTGGNQPQHF | TRBV19 | TRBD1 | few | TRBJ1-5
TGTGCCAGCAGCCCCACACAGGCGAGCTCCTACAATGAGCAGTTCTTC | CASSPTQASSYNEQFF | TRBV6-6 | NA | NA | TRBJ2-1
TGCGCCAGCAGCTTGAGCAGGTCTCGGGTCTTTAACTATGGCTACACCTTC | CASSLSRSRVFNYGYTF | TRBV5-1 | NA | NA | TRBJ1-2
TGTGCCAGCAGCTTAACTGGATTGAACTCTGGGGCCAACGTCCTGACTTTC | CASSLTGLNSGANVLTF | TRBV7-8 | NA | NA | TRBJ2-6
TGTGCCAGCAGCCAAGAAGGGACAGGGCCCGACAATCAGCCCCAGCATTTT | CASSQEGTGPDNQPQHF | TRBV4-2 | TRBD1 | NA | TRBJ1-5
TGTGCCAGCGGCAAGGACAGGCCGACACTCAATCAGCCCCAGCATTTT | CASGKDRPTLNQPQHF | TRBV6-2/TRBV6-3 | TRBD1 | few | TRBJ1-5
TGTGCCAGCAGTTACTCAGCCAGGGCTGGGGCCAACGTCCTGACTTTC | CASSYSARAGANVLTF | TRBV6-5 | NA | NA | TRBJ2-6
TGCGCCAGCAGCCCCGGAGCGAGGACTGAAGCTTTCTTT | CASSPGARTEAFF | TRBV5-1 | NA | few | TRBJ1-1
TGTGCCTGGAGTGTACGTAGTGGGGACCGAAGGTTGGCCGGTGGCGGGGAGCTGTTTTTT | CAWSVRSGDRRLAGGGELFF | TRBV30 | NA | NA | TRBJ2-2
TGTGCCAGCAGGCCGCGGGGGGCGGGATACAATGAGCAGTTCTTC | CASRPRGAGYNEQFF | TRBV12-3/TRBV12-4 | TRBD2 | NA | TRBJ2-1
TGTGCCAGCAGCTCCAGGAGGGGTATTGGGGAGGCCCAGTACTTC | CASSSRRGIGEAQYF | TRBV7-9 | NA | few | TRBJ2-7
TGTGCCAGCAGCCATACGAAACTAGCGGGGAAAAACAATGAGCAGTTCTTC | CASSHTKLAGKNNEQFF | TRBV3-1 | TRBD2 | few | TRBJ2-1
TGTGCCAGCAGCTCTAGCGGGGGACCTTCCTACGAGCAGTACTTC | CASSSSGGPSYEQYF | TRBV7-9 | TRBD2 | NA | TRBJ2-7
TGTGCCAGCACCCTGAGGGGGCTTGGCACTGAAGCTTTCTTT | CASTLRGLGTEAFF | TRBV12-3/TRBV12-4 | TRBD1 | NA | TRBJ1-1
TGTGCCAGCAGCTTAGTCCGGGACAACAATCAGCCCCAGCATTTT | CASSLVRDNNQPQHF | TRBV13 | NA | NA | TRBJ1-5
TGTGCCAGCAGCGGGGGGTATGAAGGCACTGAAGCTTTCTTT | CASSGGYEGTEAFF | TRBV12-3/TRBV12-4 | NA | few | TRBJ1-1
TGCGCCAGCAGCTTGGACAACCGCCCGGGCAACTCCTACGAGCAGTACTTC | CASSLDNRPGNSYEQYF | TRBV5-1 | NA | NA | TRBJ2-7
TGTGCCAGCAGTCCCTACAGGGGTGGACGCGCAGATACGCAGTATTTT | CASSPYRGGRADTQYF | TRBV12-3/TRBV12-4 | TRBD1 | NA | TRBJ2-3
TGTGCCAGCAGCTGGGGACCGGCGCAGTATTTT | CASSWGPAQYF | TRBV7-2 | NA | NA | TRBJ2-3
TGTGCCAGCACCCCGACGGGGGTCAATCAGCCCCAGCATTTT | CASTPTGVNQPQHF | TRBV12-3/TRBV12-4 | NA | few | TRBJ1-5
TGCAGCGTTTCGGGGCGCCTGAACACTGAAGCTTTCTTT | CSVSGRLNTEAFF | TRBV29-1 | NA | few | TRBJ1-1
TGTGCCAGCAGTTTCGGATACACAGGGCAAGAGACCCAGTACTTC | CASSFGYTGQETQYF | TRBV12-3/TRBV12-4 | NA | NA | TRBJ2-5
TGTGCCAGCAGAGCTCCCCGGGACCCCCGTTTCGAGGAAGAGACCCAGTACTTC | CASRAPRDPRFEEETQYF | TRBV27 | NA | NA | TRBJ2-5
TGTGCCGCGGGGGACTACGAGCAGTACTTC | CAAGDYEQYF | TRBV19 | TRBD2 | NA | TRBJ2-7
TGCGCCAGCAGCCCCTGGGACAGGCAATACCAAGAGACCCAGTACTTC | CASSPWDRQYQETQYF | TRBV4-1 | TRBD1 | NA | TRBJ2-5
TGTGCCAGCAGACCGGACAGGCCTGGAACAGATACGCAGTATTTT | CASRPDRPGTDTQYF | TRBV12-3/TRBV12-4 | TRBD1 | NA | TRBJ2-3
TGTGCCAGCAGCTTAGCGGCGACGGGGGCCCTCACAGATACGCAGTATTTT | CASSLAATGALTDTQYF | TRBV7-2 | NA | NA | TRBJ2-3
TGTGCCAGCTCACCGGAGAGCTCTGGAAACACCATATATTTT | CASSPESSGNTIYF | TRBV18 | NA | NA | TRBJ1-3
TGTGCCAGCAGTTTAAGAGGGAAAGAGACCCAGTACTTC | CASSLRGKETQYF | TRBV6-6 | NA | NA | TRBJ2-5
TGCGCCAGCAGCTTGGCGTTGGCGGGGGAGACCTACGAGCAGTACTTC | CASSLALAGETYEQYF | TRBV5-1 | TRBD2 | NA | TRBJ2-7
TGTGCCAGCAGCCAAGATCCCGGGGATCAGCCCCAGCATTTT | CASSQDPGDQPQHF | TRBV3-1 | NA | NA | TRBJ1-5
TGCAGCGCTACTCAGGGGGAAACGCAGTATTTT | CSATQGETQYF | TRBV29-1 | TRBD1 | NA | TRBJ2-3
TGTGCCAGCAGTTTAACTGCAGGGGGGCACCCAGATACGCAGTATTTT | CASSLTAGGHPDTQYF | TRBV12-3/TRBV12-4 | NA | NA | TRBJ2-3
TGCGCCAGCAGCTTGAAAGGGATGAACACTGAAGCTTTCTTT | CASSLKGMNTEAFF | TRBV5-1 | NA | once | TRBJ1-1